These T cell receptor beta chains were read from a single sample in a study of blood T cell repertoires in COVID-19. Assay used: immunoSEQ multiplex PCR; TCRdb lists only in-frame clones, some missing. Of roughly 160,000 clones in the sample, 82% are singletons; the top ten hold roughly 9.6%. Sample: PBMCs or T cells enriched from blood (not recorded which). These receptors came from a man aged 45-65 years who had recovered from COVID-19. CDR3s include the opening cysteine and the closing phenylalanine or tryptophan. A D gene is named only where the DNA matches it firmly. Not all rows give a size; the values are once, few, many and, for expanded clones, a class.

V gene: TRBV29-1; D gene: .; clone size: .; J gene: TRBJ2-7; CDR3 DNA: TGCAGCGTGGGGGCCTCCTACGAGCAGTACTTC; CDR3 protein: CSVGASYEQYF
V gene: TRBV10-3; D gene: .; clone size: .; J gene: TRBJ2-7; CDR3 DNA: TGTGCCATCAGTGAACGGAGCTCCTACGAGCAGTACTTC; CDR3 protein: CAISERSSYEQYF
V gene: TRBV6-1; D gene: TRBD2; clone size: .; J gene: TRBJ2-7; CDR3 DNA: TGTGCCAGCAGTGAAGCTGCGGCCCTAGCGGCCTACGAGCAGTACTTC; CDR3 protein: CASSEAAALAAYEQYF
V gene: TRBV9; D gene: .; clone size: once; J gene: TRBJ1-3; CDR3 DNA: TGTGCCAGCAGCGTAGTCGGGGGGGCGTCTGGAAACACCATATATTTT; CDR3 protein: CASSVVGGASGNTIYF
V gene: TRBV18; D gene: TRBD1; clone size: .; J gene: TRBJ2-5; CDR3 DNA: TGTGCCAGCTCACCCGACAGGGGCCAAGAGACCCAGTACTTC; CDR3 protein: CASSPDRGQETQYF
V gene: TRBV11-3; D gene: .; clone size: .; J gene: TRBJ2-7; CDR3 DNA: TGTGCCAGCACCCGCGGGGCCTCCCCGGACTACGAGCAGTACTTC; CDR3 protein: CASTRGASPDYEQYF
V gene: TRBV7-3; D gene: .; clone size: .; J gene: TRBJ1-5; CDR3 DNA: TGTGCCAGCAGCCTACCCGGTCAGCCCCAGCATTTT; CDR3 protein: CASSLPGQPQHF
V gene: TRBV4-2; D gene: TRBD1; clone size: once; J gene: TRBJ2-7; CDR3 DNA: TGTGCCAGCAGCCAAGCCGGGACAGCGAACCCTGAGCAGTACTTC; CDR3 protein: CASSQAGTANPEQYF
V gene: TRBV12-3/TRBV12-4; D gene: .; clone size: .; J gene: TRBJ1-1; CDR3 DNA: TGTGCCAGCGGCAGAGGGGGGAACACTGAAGCTTTCTTT; CDR3 protein: CASGRGGNTEAFF
V gene: TRBV9; D gene: .; clone size: once; J gene: TRBJ2-3; CDR3 DNA: TGTGCCAGCAGCGTCCTTAGGGAGCTAGATACGCAGTATTTT; CDR3 protein: CASSVLRELDTQYF
V gene: TRBV28; D gene: TRBD1; clone size: .; J gene: TRBJ1-2; CDR3 DNA: TGTGCCAGCAGTTCTGGGGGGACAGGGGCAGACTATGGCTACACCTTC; CDR3 protein: CASSSGGTGADYGYTF
V gene: TRBV2; D gene: TRBD1; clone size: .; J gene: TRBJ1-2; CDR3 DNA: TGTGCCAGCAGTTTACAGGGGATAAACTATGGCTACACCTTC; CDR3 protein: CASSLQGINYGYTF
V gene: TRBV28; D gene: .; clone size: .; J gene: TRBJ1-1; CDR3 DNA: TGTGCCAGCAGTTTAAAGCTGGAGGACGCTGAAGCTTTCTTT; CDR3 protein: CASSLKLEDAEAFF
V gene: TRBV29-1; D gene: TRBD2; clone size: .; J gene: TRBJ2-3; CDR3 DNA: TGCAGCGTTGCCCTAGCGGTCACAGATACGCAGTATTTT; CDR3 protein: CSVALAVTDTQYF
V gene: TRBV15; D gene: .; clone size: .; J gene: TRBJ1-5; CDR3 DNA: TGTGCCACCAGAGGACCCAGGGTTCTCTCGCCCCAGCATTTT; CDR3 protein: CATRGPRVLSPQHF
V gene: TRBV18; D gene: TRBD2; clone size: few; J gene: TRBJ2-5; CDR3 DNA: TGTGCCAGCTCACGATCCGGGACTAGCTACGGGACCCAGTACTTC; CDR3 protein: CASSRSGTSYGTQYF
V gene: TRBV11-2; D gene: .; clone size: once; J gene: TRBJ1-1; CDR3 DNA: TGTGCCAGCAGCCCCGGGAGGAGCACTGAAGCTTTCTTT; CDR3 protein: CASSPGRSTEAFF
V gene: TRBV15; D gene: .; clone size: once; J gene: TRBJ1-4; CDR3 DNA: TGTGCCACCAGCAGGGGATCGGGGCAGGGGTCTGAAAAACTGTTTTTT; CDR3 protein: CATSRGSGQGSEKLFF
V gene: TRBV2; D gene: TRBD1; clone size: once; J gene: TRBJ2-7; CDR3 DNA: TGTGCCAGCAGGTCCGGGACAGGCACCTACGAGCAGTACTTC; CDR3 protein: CASRSGTGTYEQYF
V gene: TRBV3-1/TRBV3-2; D gene: .; clone size: .; J gene: TRBJ1-3; CDR3 DNA: TGTGCCAGCAGCCAAGATATGAGGGCGGACTCTGGAAACACCATATATTTT; CDR3 protein: CASSQDMRADSGNTIYF
V gene: TRBV6-1; D gene: .; clone size: .; J gene: TRBJ1-2; CDR3 DNA: TGTGCCAGCAGTGAAGCGGGGGGGCCCGAAAGAGGGCTTCGGTTC; CDR3 protein: CASSEAGGPERGLRF
V gene: TRBV10-3; D gene: TRBD1; clone size: .; J gene: TRBJ2-5; CDR3 DNA: TGTGCCATCAGTGCAGGGGGAGAGACCCAGTACTTC; CDR3 protein: CAISAGGETQYF
V gene: TRBV19; D gene: TRBD2; clone size: .; J gene: TRBJ2-7; CDR3 DNA: TGTGCCAGTAGTATTACGCGGGGGGCGGGCGAGCAGTACTTC; CDR3 protein: CASSITRGAGEQYF
V gene: TRBV4-1; D gene: .; clone size: once; J gene: TRBJ2-3; CDR3 DNA: TGCGCCAGCAGCCAAGATCTAGCCGGAGGGGCAGATACGCAGTATTTT; CDR3 protein: CASSQDLAGGADTQYF
V gene: TRBV18; D gene: TRBD1; clone size: .; J gene: TRBJ1-1; CDR3 DNA: TGTGCCAGCTCACCAATTGGGACAGGGGGAATCACTGAAGCTTTCTTT; CDR3 protein: CASSPIGTGGITEAFF
V gene: TRBV5-1; D gene: .; clone size: .; J gene: TRBJ2-3; CDR3 DNA: TGCGCCAGCAGCTCTTACCAGGCAGATACGCAGTATTTT; CDR3 protein: CASSSYQADTQYF
V gene: TRBV11-2; D gene: .; clone size: .; J gene: TRBJ2-3; CDR3 DNA: TGTGCCAGCAGCTTCCTCGGGGCCAGGGGTGGGCAGTATTTT; CDR3 protein: CASSFLGARGGQYF
V gene: TRBV27; D gene: .; clone size: .; J gene: TRBJ2-3; CDR3 DNA: TGTGCCAGCAGTTCCGGGGAAAATACGCAGTATTTT; CDR3 protein: CASSSGENTQYF
V gene: TRBV29-1; D gene: TRBD2; clone size: once; J gene: TRBJ2-2; CDR3 DNA: TGCAGCGCCCGAGGACTAGTGGGCAAAACCGGGGAGCTGTTTTTT; CDR3 protein: CSARGLVGKTGELFF
V gene: TRBV6-6; D gene: .; clone size: .; J gene: TRBJ1-5; CDR3 DNA: TGTGCCAGCAGTTACGGGGGGGGAAATCAGCCCCAGCATTTT; CDR3 protein: CASSYGGGNQPQHF